The 28 T cell receptor beta chains below come from one sample, sequenced in a study of shared clonotypes between healthy human individuals. Assay: immunoSEQ multiplex PCR; the TCRdb copy retains only in-frame clones and omits some. The sample holds hundreds of thousands of clones, about three quarters seen once. Sequences were obtained from memory CD4+ T cells sorted from blood. Sample subset: CD45RA-negative fraction. The receptors derive from a woman aged 25 to 39 in good health.

The chain employs TRBV28 and TRBJ2-7, with D uncertain. Deletions cut 11 bases from V and 3 bases from J, with 17 bases between. The CDR3 covers 13 residues. The germline CDR1 and CDR2 sequences are MDHEN and SYDVKM. CDR3: CAAIGLSDYEQYF. In DNA form, the CDR3 reads TGTGCCGCCATAGGGCTCTCGGACTACGAGCAGTACTTC.

V usage is TRBV5-4 and J usage is TRBJ2-5, with TRBD2 matching 9 bases. The germline V gene has CDR1 SGHNT and CDR2 YYREEE (reference sequence). This CDR3 is 15 amino acids long. V was clipped by 4 bases and J by 2 bases; unmatched bases: 6. DNA for the CDR3: TGTGCCAGCAGCCCCGGCGGGGGGGGGCAAGAGACCCAGTACTTC. It codes for CASSPGGGGQETQYF.

CDR3 protein: CASSDSLDGKGKTDTQYF. The CDR3 bases are TGTGCCAGCAGTGACTCGTTGGACGGGAAAGGGAAGACAGATACGCAGTATTTT. The V and J genes are TRBV6-4 and TRBJ2-3; tentatively, D is TRBD2 (5 bases). CDR1 is MRHNA and CDR2 is SNTAGT in the germline V gene. CDR3 length: 18 amino acids. Trimming cost V 0 bases and J 3 bases, with 19 bases left between them.

This clone occurred a few times. This chain links TRBV5-1 with TRBJ2-7; the D is unclear. The CDR3 spans 14 residues. Germline CDR1 and CDR2: SGHRS and YFSETQ. Between the trimmed V and J ends, which lost 4 bases and 4 bases, there was a span of 15 bases. The CDR3: CASSASTLAYEQYF. DNA of the CDR3: TGCGCCAGCAGCGCCTCGACGCTGGCATACGAGCAGTACTTC.

This chain links TRBV5-1 with TRBJ2-1; no clear D gene. CDR1 is SGHRS and CDR2 is YFSETQ in the germline V gene. Trimming removed 4 bases at V and 0 bases at J, with 14 bases between. The CDR3 sequence is 16 residues long. The CDR3 here is CASSPGHPASYNEQFF. DNA for the CDR3: TGCGCCAGCAGCCCTGGTCATCCGGCCTCCTACAATGAGCAGTTCTTC.

The chain joins TRBV7-9 to TRBJ1-4; 7 nucleotides match TRBD1. The trim removed 3 bases at V and 4 bases at J, leaving 8 bases unmatched. Per germline, CDR1 SEHNR and CDR2 FQNEAQ (reference sequence). The CDR3 extends over 16 amino acids. CDR3: CASSFYRGGGNEKLFF. In DNA form, the CDR3 reads TGTGCCAGCAGCTTTTACAGGGGAGGGGGTAATGAAAAACTGTTTTTT. Combining the CDR3 with reference TRBV7-9 and TRBJ1-4 gives the whole variable domain DTGVSQNPRHKITKRGQNVTFRCDPISEHNRLYWYRQTLGQGPEFLTYFQNEAQLEKSRLLSDRFSAERPKGSFSTLEIQRTEQGDSAMYLCASSFYRGGGNEKLFFGSGTQLSVL.

J is TRBJ1-4 and V is TRBV5-1; D unclear. The CDR3 has 15 residues. Germline V CDR1 and CDR2: SGHRS, YFSETQ. Trimming pared 4 bases from V and 8 bases from J, leaving 18 bases between. The CDR3 DNA reads TGCGCCAGCAGCCAACCGACCGGGCCCGACGAAAAACTGTTTTTT. Amino acids: CASSQPTGPDEKLFF. The full variable domain, with the rest looked up from reference TRBV5-1 and TRBJ1-4, is KAGVTQTPRYLIKTRGQQVTLSCSPISGHRSVSWYQQTPGQGLQFLFEYFSETQRNKGNFPGRFSGRQFSNSRSEMNVSTLELGDSALYLCASSQPTGPDEKLFFGSGTQLSVL.

This rearrangement joins TRBV27 to TRBJ2-3; weak D call: TRBD2 (5 bases). V was clipped by 6 bases and J by 6 bases, with 16 bases between them. From germline, CDR1 is MNHEY and CDR2 SMNVEV (reference sequence). The CDR3 has 14 residues. The CDR3 nucleotides read TGTGCCAGCAGCCTGACTATCAGCAGCGATACGCAGTATTTT. This codes for CASSLTISSDTQYF.

The V gene is TRBV10-3, the J gene TRBJ2-6; D ambiguous. This CDR3 spans 16 amino acids. Germline CDR1 is ENHRY and CDR2 is SYGVKD. V lost 0 bases to trimming and J lost 3 bases, with 9 bases between them. As DNA, the CDR3 is TGTGCCATCAGTGAGTCGAAGGGATATGGGGCCAACGTCCTGACTTTC. Protein product: CAISESKGYGANVLTF.

The rearrangement joins TRBV2 to TRBJ1-1; no firm D call. The germline CDR1 and CDR2 sequences are SNHLY and FYNNEI. V was shortened by 8 bases and J by 1 base, with 8 bases between the two germline ends. CDR3 length equals 12 residues. CDR3 amino acids: CASLWRNTEAFF. The CDR3 nucleotides read TGTGCCAGCCTTTGGCGGAACACTGAAGCTTTCTTT.

This clone was seen just once. The chain employs TRBV4-1 and TRBJ2-1; D gene ambiguous. The CDR3 length is 13 residues. Germline V lookup: CDR1 MGHRA, CDR2 YSYEKL. Between the trimmed V and J ends, which lost 1 base and 10 bases, there was a span of 11 bases. CDR3: CASSQGNAWEQFF. CDR3 coding DNA: TGCGCCAGCAGCCAAGGAAATGCGTGGGAGCAGTTCTTC.

The V and J genes are TRBV5-1 and TRBJ1-2; D unclear. Germline V gene sequence: CDR1 SGHRS, CDR2 YFSETQ. The CDR3 covers 16 residues. V was trimmed by 4 bases and J by 2 bases, leaving 18 bases between them. The CDR3 spells CASSPGVAHNNYGYTF. Here the CDR3 DNA reads TGCGCCAGCAGCCCTGGAGTGGCCCACAACAACTATGGCTACACCTTC.

This sequence joins TRBV4-1 and TRBJ2-2, with TRBD2 matching 12 bases. Germline V CDR1 and CDR2: MGHRA, YSYEKL. This CDR3 contains 17 residues. The V segment lost 5 bases and the J segment 3 bases; nucleotides outside the gene matches: 7. The CDR3 region is CASSTLAGGPDTGELFF. Here the CDR3 DNA reads TGCGCCAGCAGCACTCTAGCGGGAGGGCCCGACACCGGGGAGCTGTTTTTT.

CDR3 in amino acids: CASSLGLGTGQETQYF. CDR3 sequence (DNA): TGTGCCAGCAGCTTAGGACTCGGGACAGGACAAGAGACCCAGTACTTC. The chain is built from TRBV7-3 and TRBJ2-5; TRBD1 aligns across 8 bases. Looked up from germline, CDR1 is SGHTA and CDR2 is FQGTGA. The J segment lost 2 bases and the V segment lost 2 bases, leaving 7 bases of the junction unmatched. The CDR3 consists of 16 residues.

The rearrangement links TRBV9 to TRBJ2-7; unclear D gene. There are 15 residues in the CDR3. In germline, CDR1 is SGDLS, CDR2 YYNGEE. V was trimmed by 5 bases and J by 4 bases, leaving 19 bases between them. The CDR3 spells CASSLSSYSGYEQYF. CDR3 sequence (DNA): TGTGCCAGCAGTTTATCGTCCTATTCCGGGTACGAGCAGTACTTC.

This chain links TRBV30 with TRBJ2-1, with 13 bases lining up with TRBD2. V was pared by 4 bases and J by 7 bases, with 7 bases of the junction left unmatched. Germline V gene lookup returns CDR1 GTSNPN and CDR2 SVGIG (reference sequence). The CDR3 spans 15 residues. The CDR3 here is CAWKTGTSGMNEQFF. The CDR3 coding sequence is TGTGCCTGGAAGACCGGGACTAGCGGGATGAATGAGCAGTTCTTC.

There are a few counts of this clone. The chain couples TRBV29-1 to TRBJ2-3; D possibly corresponds to TRBD1 (5 bases). Germline V gives CDR1 SQVTM, CDR2 ANQGSEA. The length of the CDR3 is 14 residues. Trimming left V 6 bases short and J 3 bases short, with 16 bases between. The CDR3 loop is CSVRQGFGTDTQYF. The CDR3 DNA reads TGCAGCGTGAGGCAGGGTTTTGGGACAGATACGCAGTATTTT.

The chain couples TRBV29-1 to TRBJ2-3; D remains ambiguous. CDR3 length: 14 amino acids. Germline V gene data show CDR1 as SQVTM and CDR2 as ANQGSEA. Trimming took off 2 bases at V and 1 base at J, with 10 bases between the two ends. CDR3 nucleotide sequence: TGCAGCGTTGAACGGATCCGCGGCACAGATACGCAGTATTTT. Translating gives CSVERIRGTDTQYF.

The chain is built from TRBV28 and TRBJ2-2; D may be TRBD2 (5 bases). The CDR3 is 15 residues long. The germline CDR1 and CDR2 sequences are MDHEN and SYDVKM. V was shortened by 6 bases and J by 7 bases, with 18 bases between the two germline ends. CDR3 DNA: TGTGCCAGCAGCAGTTTGGCACTAGGTATCGGGGAGCTGTTTTTT. It encodes CASSSLALGIGELFF.

V and J are TRBV27 and TRBJ1-2, with D uncertain. Germline V gives CDR1 MNHEY, CDR2 SMNVEV (reference sequence). V was shortened by 2 bases and J by 9 bases, with 13 bases between the two germline ends. The CDR3 runs 13 residues. The CDR3 protein is CASSLGRDRSYTF. CDR3 sequence (DNA): TGTGCCAGCAGTTTAGGGCGAGATCGCAGCTACACCTTC.

This clone has just one count. The chain uses TRBV5-6 and TRBJ2-1; 14 bases fit TRBD2. The length of the CDR3 is 18 residues. Germline loops: CDR1 SGHDT, CDR2 YYEEEE. With V trimmed by 5 bases and J by 0 bases, 7 bases remained unmatched. The CDR3 DNA reads TGTGCCAGCAGAAGGACTAGCGGGGGGCTTAGCTCCTACAATGAGCAGTTCTTC. It codes for CASRRTSGGLSSYNEQFF.

The CDR3 is CASSYLGTGNEKLFF. The CDR3 DNA follows: TGTGCCAGCAGCTACCTGGGGACAGGGAATGAAAAACTGTTTTTT. V is TRBV7-2 and J is TRBJ1-4, with TRBD1 matching over 9 bases. The J segment lost 5 bases and the V segment lost 4 bases, leaving 5 bases of the junction unmatched. Per the germline V gene, CDR1 is SGHTA and CDR2 is FQGNSA. CDR3 length: 15 residues.

This clone was counted a few times. The genes are TRBV7-3 and TRBJ2-3; D gene uncertain. V gave up 2 bases and J gave up 5 bases, with 8 bases separating them. The CDR3 has 13 amino acids. Per germline, CDR1 SGHTA and CDR2 FQGTGA. CDR3 coding DNA: TGTGCCAGCAGCTTATCAATGGGAGATACGCAGTATTTT. Translation: CASSLSMGDTQYF.

V gene TRBV18 combines with J gene TRBJ2-3, with 8 bases identical to TRBD2. The V and J ends lost 2 bases and 6 bases, in that order; junction bases with no gene match: 7. The CDR3 runs 15 residues. Germline V gives CDR1 KGHSH, CDR2 LQKENI. The CDR3 is CASSPIAGMADTQYF. For the CDR3, the DNA is TGTGCCAGCTCACCAATAGCGGGAATGGCGGATACGCAGTATTTT. The full variable domain, rest sourced from reference TRBV18 and TRBJ2-3, is NAGVMQNPRHLVRRRGQEARLRCSPMKGHSHVYWYRQLPEEGLKFMVYLQKENIIDESGMPKERFSAEFPKEGPSILRIQQVVRGDSAAYFCASSPIAGMADTQYFGPGTRLTVL.

This clone has just one count. The chain has TRBV6-5 and TRBJ2-7; TRBD2 is a possible D gene (5 bases). The CDR3 extends over 14 amino acids. The V and J ends lost 7 bases and 2 bases respectively, with 15 bases between them. Germline V gives CDR1 MNHEY, CDR2 SVGAGI. As DNA, the CDR3 is TGTGCCAGCATCGATACGGGATCAGCCTACGAGCAGTACTTC. Translating gives CASIDTGSAYEQYF.

V usage is TRBV19 and J usage is TRBJ1-5, with no clear D. Germline values: CDR1 LNHDA, CDR2 SQIVND (reference sequence). This CDR3 is 15 amino acids long. Trimming took 2 bases from V and 5 from J, leaving 13 bases between them. This CDR3 reads CASSIMGRWDQPQHF. In nucleotides, the CDR3 is TGTGCCAGTAGTATAATGGGGAGGTGGGATCAGCCCCAGCATTTT.

The gene calls are TRBV7-2 and TRBJ1-5, with a tentative D call TRBD1 (6 bases). The CDR3 runs 14 residues. The germline V gene has CDR1 SGHTA and CDR2 FQGNSA. V was trimmed by 5 bases and J by 4 bases, leaving 12 bases between them. The CDR3 spells CASSVIQGNQPQHF. The CDR3 DNA reads TGTGCCAGCAGCGTGATACAGGGAAATCAGCCCCAGCATTTT. The full variable domain, its missing parts supplied by reference TRBV7-2 and TRBJ1-5, is GAGVSQSPSNKVTEKGKDVELRCDPISGHTALYWYRQSLGQGLEFLIYFQGNSAPDKSGLPSDRFSAERTGGSVSTLTIQRTQQEDSAVYLCASSVIQGNQPQHFGDGTRLSIL.

This sequence joins TRBV9 and TRBJ2-1; D not certain. Germline lookup yields CDR1 SGDLS and CDR2 YYNGEE. V lost 3 bases and J 0 bases, leaving 7 bases between the germline ends. The CDR3 is 14 amino acids. This chain's CDR3 is CASSALHSYNEQFF. In nucleotides, the CDR3 is TGTGCCAGCAGCGCCCTACACTCCTACAATGAGCAGTTCTTC.